The TCR beta chain described here comes from a study of cytomegalovirus exposure and HLA in healthy donors. Whole-study context: Ancestry clustering placed roughly 86% of over 300 genotyped donors in the Caucasian-associated cluster. Whole-study results and caveats: An Asian-associated ancestry cluster reportedly showed fewer N-insertions than the roughly 600-donor mean in a later analysis. Generally TCR sequences proved uncommon, though certain public TCRs appeared in numerous donors.

Despite likely unrecorded immune exposures, the donors were nominally healthy at the time of sampling. The CDR3 spans 16 residues. This clone was found a few times. Antigen unknown. Amplification used 60 Vbeta primers and 13 Jbeta primers. Measured with immunoSEQ multiplex PCR; TCRdb has only the in-frame clones, and not every one. The sample has under 200,000 clones, roughly four fifths seen once. The J gene is TRBJ2-2, the V gene TRBV21-1; the tabulated D call, TRBD1, remains unverified against the DNA. TRBV21-1 is labeled a pseudogene. The sample comprised PBMCs. This clonotype was obtained from a woman aged 30 to 39 in good health and CMV-seropositive. The CDR3 sequence: CASSAHSRVNTGELFF. CDR3 in DNA: TGTGCCAGCAGCGCCCACTCCAGGGTCAACACCGGGGAGCTGTTTTTT.